These T cell receptor beta chains were read from a single sample in a study of T cell repertoires in cytomegalovirus infection. TCRdb reprocessed the reads via MiXCR and lists one record per CDR3 protein. The sample lists about 400,000 distinct CDR3 sequences; around a sixth were seen once. Source material: PBMCs. The receptor source for this set is a human donor in good health (CMV status not recorded). Some clones in this sample may be carry-over from other donors' samples. The CDR3 runs from the conserved cysteine through the conserved F or W. A D gene is named only where the DNA matches it firmly. Part of the rows lack a size; the others show once, few, many or a class for expanded clones.

d_call j_call v_call cdr3_length clone_size cdr3_nt cdr3_aa
NA TRBJ2-7 TRBV7-8 14 NA TGTGCCAGCAGCTGGGGGGGCACAGCGGGGGAGCAGTACTTC CASSWGGTAGEQYF
NA TRBJ2-1 TRBV7-2 16 few TGTGCCAGCAGCTTAATCAGCGGACTACAGTACAATGAGCAGTTCTTC CASSLISGLQYNEQFF
TRBD2 TRBJ2-2 TRBV11-2 16 NA TGTGCCAGCAGCCGTCGGGGGGGGGCGGGAACCGGGGAGCTGTTTTTT CASSRRGGAGTGELFF
NA TRBJ2-4 TRBV5-6 14 NA TGTGCCAGCAGCTTGCGGGGTTCCAAAAACATTCAGTACTTC CASSLRGSKNIQYF
NA TRBJ1-2 TRBV7-2 14 many TGTGCCAGCAGCTTAGTTCAGGGACCCTATGGCTACACCTTC CASSLVQGPYGYTF
NA TRBJ2-5 TRBV12-3/TRBV12-4 9 NA TGTGCCAGCAGGCCGACCCAGTACTTC CASRPTQYF
NA TRBJ2-1 TRBV2 12 NA NA CASTSGPLPPFF
NA TRBJ1-1 TRBV20-1 14 few TGCAGTGCTAGAGGTTTGATGAGGGACGCCGTAACTTTCTTT CSARGLMRDAVTFF
NA TRBJ1-1 TRBV27 12 NA TGTGCCAGTGGACCGCAGAACACTGAAGCTTTCTTT CASGPQNTEAFF
NA TRBJ2-2 TRBV27 14 few TGTGCCAGCAGTTTACAGTATAACACCGGGGAGCTGTTTTTT CASSLQYNTGELFF
NA TRBJ2-6 TRBV7-8 13 many TGTGCCAGCAGCTATGGTGGGGCCAACGTCCTGACTTTC CASSYGGANVLTF
NA TRBJ2-5 TRBV20-1 16 few TGCAGTGCTAGAGATGGGGGTAGCGGAAGACAAGAGACCCAGTACTTC CSARDGGSGRQETQYF
NA TRBJ1-1 TRBV2 13 NA TGTGCCAGCAGGACAGAATCTCACCGACAAGCTTTCTTT CASRTESHRQAFF
TRBD2 TRBJ2-7 TRBV12-3/TRBV12-4 14 many TGTGCCAGCAATCCGGGACTAGCGGGGTACGAGCAGTACTTC CASNPGLAGYEQYF
NA TRBJ1-2 TRBV7-2 16 many TGTGCCAGCAGCTTAAGGCCTTCCGGCACAGCCTATGGCTACACCTTC CASSLRPSGTAYGYTF
TRBD1 TRBJ1-6 TRBV5-6 13 few TGTGCCAGCAGCCTAGGACAGGGTGCACCCCTCCACTTT CASSLGQGAPLHF
TRBD2 TRBJ2-1 TRBV28 15 NA TGTGCCAGCAGTTTAACGGGGGGGGGCTACAATGAGCAGTTCTTC CASSLTGGGYNEQFF
NA TRBJ2-5 TRBV7-2 11 many TGTGCCAGCAGTTCCACTGCGACCCAGTACTTC CASSSTATQYF
NA TRBJ2-7 TRBV7-9 13 NA TGTGCCAGCAGCCCGCCGGTGGGGCGCGAGCAGTACTTC CASSPPVGREQYF
NA TRBJ1-6 TRBV7-2 16 many TGTGCCAGCAGCTTAAGTGTGCCCTCCTATAATTCACCCCTCCACTTT CASSLSVPSYNSPLHF
NA TRBJ2-7 TRBV7-7 13 NA TGTGCCAGCAGCTCAGGACCCACCGGCGAGCAGTACTTC CASSSGPTGEQYF
TRBD1 TRBJ1-6 TRBV20-1 14 few TGCAGTGCTAGCCCGGGACAGACCCATTCACCCCTCCACTTT CSASPGQTHSPLHF
TRBD1 TRBJ2-4 TRBV7-6 14 NA TGTGCCAGCAGCCGCGGGACAGGGGAAAACATTCAGTACTTC CASSRGTGENIQYF
TRBD2 TRBJ2-7 TRBV7-2 14 many TGTGCCAGCAGCCCCGGACTAGCGGTCTACGAGCAGTACTTC CASSPGLAVYEQYF
NA TRBJ2-1 TRBV7-8 16 few TGTGCCAGCAGCTTAGCGGGGGCGGGGCCCTACAATGAGCAGTTCTTC CASSLAGAGPYNEQFF
NA TRBJ1-2 TRBV6-2/TRBV6-3 14 few TGTGCCAGCAGTTACGGGACGGCTTTCTATGGCTACACCTTC CASSYGTAFYGYTF
NA TRBJ1-2 TRBV7-9 16 many TGTGCCAGCTCCGAGGGCTTGACAGTCCCTAACTATGGCTACACCTTC CASSEGLTVPNYGYTF
NA TRBJ1-5 TRBV4-1 16 few TGCGCCAGCAGCCAAGTGGAGAGTCTTGGCAATCAGCCCCAGCATTTT CASSQVESLGNQPQHF
NA TRBJ2-1 TRBV7-2 15 many TGTGCCAGCAGCTTAGCAACACGGGTTTACAATGAGCAGTTCTTC CASSLATRVYNEQFF
NA TRBJ1-3 TRBV5-1 16 NA TGCGCCAGCAGCTTGGCAGGGTCCAGTTATGGTAACACCATATATTTT CASSLAGSSYGNTIYF
TRBD2 TRBJ2-1 TRBV11-2 15 few TGTGCCAGCAGTGGGCGGGAGGACACCTACAATGAGCAGTTCTTC CASSGREDTYNEQFF
NA TRBJ2-7 TRBV7-9 15 many TGTGCCAGCAGCTCCCGGGACTTTCCCACGGACGAGCAGTACTTC CASSSRDFPTDEQYF
TRBD1 TRBJ1-5 TRBV18 15 few TGTGCCAGCTCACAGGACAGGAAGGGCAATCAGCCCCAGCATTTT CASSQDRKGNQPQHF
NA TRBJ2-3 TRBV28 16 few TGTGCCAGCAGTTTCTTTAGGGGGCCGGGGGCAGATACGCAGTATTTT CASSFFRGPGADTQYF
NA TRBJ2-7 TRBV7-2 14 many TGTGCCAGCAGTCGTCGGGGCTTCGCCTACGAGCAGTACTTC CASSRRGFAYEQYF
NA TRBJ2-2 TRBV15 15 NA TGTGCCACCAGCACCGGGACAACGAACACCGGGGAGCTGTTTTTT CATSTGTTNTGELFF